This T cell receptor beta chain comes out of a study of patients and donors after allogeneic stem cell transplantation. CDR1 and CDR2 (germline): SGHVS, FQNEAQ. The CDR3 extends over 16 amino acids. After removal of 8 bases from V and 7 bases from J, the junction contained 16 bases not matched to a gene. From the RT-PCR reads, TCRdb called clonotypes with MiXCR, one entry per CDR3 protein. The data contain about a million distinct CDR3 sequences, roughly 17% of them singletons. The rearrangement links TRBV7-8 to TRBJ2-1; 8 positions agree with TRBD2. The TCR sequence derives from a human donor who was either an allogeneic HSCT recipient or a stem cell or donor lymphocyte infusion donor (not recorded which). It is not recorded whose cells these are; they may come from a transplant donor. The sequenced sample was blood, either unsorted or a sorted T cell fraction (not recorded which). The chain's CDR3 is CASGITSGRKGNEQFF. The CDR3 coding sequence is TGTGCCAGCGGGATAACTAGCGGACGGAAGGGTAATGAGCAGTTCTTC. The variable domain in full, completed from reference TRBV7-8 and TRBJ2-1, reads GAGVSQSPRYKVAKRGQDVALRCDPISGHVSLFWYQQALGQGPEFLTYFQNEAQLDKSGLPSDRFFAERPEGSVSTLKIQRTQQEDSAVYLCASGITSGRKGNEQFFGPGTRLTVL.